These 4 T cell receptor beta chains were sequenced from one sample in a study of blood T cell repertoires in COVID-19. Using immunoSEQ multiplex PCR, the repertoire was profiled, and TCRdb retains in-frame clones only, with some absent. The data hold roughly 59,000 clones, with 60% to 80% observed a single time. Material for sequencing was peripheral blood. These receptors originate from an elderly man with acute or convalescent COVID-19.

The chain joins TRBV28 to TRBJ1-2; 7 bases are a match to TRBD1. The CDR3 is 14 amino acids. CDR1 is MDHEN and CDR2 is SYDVKM in the germline V gene. V trimming: 5 bases; J trimming: 1 base; junction bases outside the gene matches: 4. CDR3 sequence reads: CASSLNRGNYGYTF. CDR3 in DNA: TGTGCCAGCAGTCTTAACAGGGGTAACTATGGCTACACCTTC.

This sequence joins TRBV7-9 and TRBJ1-1; unclear D gene. CDR3 size: 17 residues. CDR1 is SEHNR and CDR2 is FQNEAQ in the germline V gene (reference sequence). The V and J ends lost 7 bases and 0 bases respectively, with 21 bases between them. The CDR3: CASNSNFWSGLNTEAFF. The DNA of the CDR3 is TGTGCCAGCAACTCAAATTTCTGGTCCGGGTTGAACACTGAAGCTTTCTTT.

V is TRBV2 and J is TRBJ1-1; D perhaps matches TRBD1 (5 bases). V was trimmed by 4 bases and J by 0 bases, leaving 9 bases between them. This CDR3 comprises 14 residues. Germline loops: CDR1 SNHLY, CDR2 FYNNEI. CDR3 protein: CASSGYRLNTEAFF. The CDR3 DNA reads as TGTGCCAGCAGTGGGTACAGGCTGAACACTGAAGCTTTCTTT.

The V call is TRBV4-2, the J call TRBJ2-5, with TRBD1 matching 7 bases. The V gene's germline CDR1 is LGHNA and CDR2 YNFKEQ. The CDR3 is made up of 15 amino acids. J was trimmed by 1 base and V by 3 bases; bases with no gene match: 5. The CDR3 loop reads CASSQGGQVQETQYF. The CDR3 DNA follows: TGTGCCAGCAGCCAGGGTGGACAGGTCCAAGAGACCCAGTACTTC.